This T cell receptor (beta chain) was obtained from a study of T cell repertoires in aging, cancer and after chemotherapy. Study in general: Over several months to years, re-sampled healthy donor repertoires clearly shared clones. Study results and caveats: Loss of evenness, beyond lost richness, contributed to age-related TCR diversity decline in cancer patients.

To note about this clonotype: Antigen: not known.

TRB rearrangements spanning V, D and J were amplified using mixed TRB-A/B primers. From the multiplex PCR reads, TCRdb called clonotypes with MiXCR, one entry per CDR3 protein. The table lists around 13,000 distinct CDR3 sequences, less than 40% of them singletons. TCR beta rearrangements were amplified from peripheral blood genomic DNA. Material: blood. The sequence derives from a human donor in good health. The donor label of this sample is uncertain.

The CDR3: CSAQPQSYQPQHF. In DNA, the CDR3 is TGCAGTGCCCAACCCCAGAGCTATCAGCCCCAGCATTTT. This sequence joins TRBV20-1 and TRBJ1-5; the D is unclear. The CDR3 is 13 residues long. Germline values: CDR1 DFQATT, CDR2 SNEGSKA (reference sequence). Trimming cost V 6 bases and J 5 bases, with 14 bases left between them.